The TCR beta chain under discussion was sequenced for a study of PD-1 blockade in classical Hodgkin lymphoma. The wider study: Each patient was given nivolumab 3 mg/kg through a vein every 2 weeks.

CDR1 and CDR2 (germline): SGHNT, YYREEE (reference sequence). Trimming stripped 0 bases from V and 6 bases from J, with 7 bases between. The CDR3 is made up of 12 amino acids. For this clone: Its target is unknown.

Regarding the study as a whole: Patients who began taking nivolumab under 1 year after ASCT were left out. Complete responders had baseline diversity similar to newly diagnosed patients.

Clones were read by immunoSEQ multiplex PCR, and TCRdb kept only the in-frame ones, dropping some. Of about 100,000 clones detected, approximately 90% appear once; the ten largest clones hold 5% to 7.5%. With no exception, relapse followed autologous stem cell transplantation in all patients, and brentuximab vedotin exposure varied. Best overall response was complete response, partial response or progressive disease in these relapsed/refractory classical Hodgkin lymphoma patients. Here the sequenced sample was peripheral blood mononuclear cells (PBMCs), taken before the second cycle of nivolumab. The receptor comes from a human donor with classical Hodgkin lymphoma. This rearrangement joins TRBV5-4 to TRBJ2-7, with D uncertain. In DNA, the CDR3 is TGTGCCAGCAGCTTGGATGCGGTCGAGCAGTACTTC. Protein product: CASSLDAVEQYF.